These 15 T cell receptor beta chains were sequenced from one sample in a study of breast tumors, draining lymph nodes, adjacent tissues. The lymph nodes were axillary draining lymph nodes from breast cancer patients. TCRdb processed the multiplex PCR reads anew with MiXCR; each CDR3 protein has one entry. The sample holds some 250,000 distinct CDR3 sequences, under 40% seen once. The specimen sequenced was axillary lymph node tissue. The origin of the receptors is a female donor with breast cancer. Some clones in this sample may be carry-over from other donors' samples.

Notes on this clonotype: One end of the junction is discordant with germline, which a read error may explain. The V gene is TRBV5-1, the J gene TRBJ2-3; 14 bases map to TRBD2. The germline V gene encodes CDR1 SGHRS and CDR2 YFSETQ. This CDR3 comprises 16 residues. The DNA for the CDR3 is TGTGCCAGCAGCCCGGGACTAGCGGGGGCCTGGGATACGCGGTATTTT. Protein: CASSPGLAGAWDTRYF.

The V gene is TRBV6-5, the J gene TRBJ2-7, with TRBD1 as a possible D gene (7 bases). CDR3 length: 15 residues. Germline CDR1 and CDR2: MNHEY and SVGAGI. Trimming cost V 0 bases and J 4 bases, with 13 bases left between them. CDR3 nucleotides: TGTGCCAGCAGTTACTCTGAGACAGGGAGGTACGAGCAGTACTTC. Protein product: CASSYSETGRYEQYF.

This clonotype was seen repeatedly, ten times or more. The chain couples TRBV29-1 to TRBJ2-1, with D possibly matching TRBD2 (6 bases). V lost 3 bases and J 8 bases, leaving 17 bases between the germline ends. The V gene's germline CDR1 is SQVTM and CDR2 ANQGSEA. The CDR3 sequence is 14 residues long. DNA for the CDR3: TGCAGCGTTGACGGAGGGGAAGGCGGATATGAGCAGTTCTTC. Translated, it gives CSVDGGEGGYEQFF.

The CDR3: CARGGFAQGSGNSPLHF. The DNA for the CDR3 is TGTGCCAGAGGGGGGTTCGCACAGGGTAGCGGTAATTCACCCCTCCACTTT. The V gene is TRBV7-6, the J gene TRBJ1-6; D possibly corresponds to TRBD1 (6 bases). The CDR3 has 17 residues. Trimming cost V 9 bases and J 6 bases, with 24 bases left between them. Germline V CDR1 and CDR2: SGHVS, FNYEAQ.

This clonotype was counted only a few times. The CDR3 loop is CASSHTPSEKLFF. CDR3 bases: TGTGCCAGCAGTCATACCCCCAGTGAAAAACTGTTTTTT. This chain joins TRBV6-6 and TRBJ1-4, with D unclear. The CDR3 has 13 amino acids. V lost 5 bases and J 7 bases, leaving 11 bases between the germline ends. The germline V gene has CDR1 MNHNY and CDR2 SVGAGI (reference sequence).

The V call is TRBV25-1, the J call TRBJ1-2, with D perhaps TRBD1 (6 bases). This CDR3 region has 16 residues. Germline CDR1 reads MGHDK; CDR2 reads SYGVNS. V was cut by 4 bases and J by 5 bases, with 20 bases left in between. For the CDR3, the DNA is TGTGCCAGCAGTGCTACGACCAGCACACAGGGTTATGGCTACACCTTC. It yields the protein CASSATTSTQGYGYTF.

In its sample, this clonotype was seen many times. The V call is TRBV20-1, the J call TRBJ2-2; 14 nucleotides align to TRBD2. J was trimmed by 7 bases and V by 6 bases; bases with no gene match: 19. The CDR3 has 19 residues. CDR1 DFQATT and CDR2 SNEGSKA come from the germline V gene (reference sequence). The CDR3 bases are TGCAGTGCCCGACCCCCCTGGGGGACTAGCGGGAGACTGGGCGGGGAGCTGTTTTTT. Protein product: CSARPPWGTSGRLGGELFF.

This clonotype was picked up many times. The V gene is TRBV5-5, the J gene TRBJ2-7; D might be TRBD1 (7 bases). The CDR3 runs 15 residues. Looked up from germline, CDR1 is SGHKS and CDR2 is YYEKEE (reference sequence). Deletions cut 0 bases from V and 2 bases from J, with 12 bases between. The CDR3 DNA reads TGTGCCAGCAGCTTGGGCGGGACAGTAACCTACGAGCAGTACTTC. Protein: CASSLGGTVTYEQYF.

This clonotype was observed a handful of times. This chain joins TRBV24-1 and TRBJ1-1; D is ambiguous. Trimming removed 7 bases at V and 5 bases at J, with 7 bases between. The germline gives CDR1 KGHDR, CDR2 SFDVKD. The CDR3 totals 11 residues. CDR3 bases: TGTGCCACCAGCCGAGGTACTGAAGCTTTCTTT. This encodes CATSRGTEAFF.

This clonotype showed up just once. As DNA, the CDR3 is TGCAGTGCTAGACCGGGAGGGCGGACGAACACCGGGGGTGAAAAACTGTTTTTT. This translates into CSARPGGRTNTGGEKLFF. J is TRBJ1-4 and V is TRBV20-1; weak D call: TRBD1 (5 bases). CDR3 length equals 18 residues. Trimming took 2 bases from V and 7 from J, leaving 26 bases between them. Per germline, CDR1 DFQATT and CDR2 SNEGSKA (reference sequence).

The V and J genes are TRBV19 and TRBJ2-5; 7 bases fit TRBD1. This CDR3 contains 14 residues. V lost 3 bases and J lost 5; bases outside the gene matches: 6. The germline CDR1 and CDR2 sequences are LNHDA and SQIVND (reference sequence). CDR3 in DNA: TGTGCCAGTAGTATCGCAGGGGGAGCGGAGACCCAGTACTTC. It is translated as CASSIAGGAETQYF. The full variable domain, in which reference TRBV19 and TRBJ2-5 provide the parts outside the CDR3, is DGGITQSPKYLFRKEGQNVTLSCEQNLNHDAMYWYRQDPGQGLRLIYYSQIVNDFQKGDIAEGYSVSREKKESFPLTVTSAQKNPTAFYLCASSIAGGAETQYFGPGTRLLVL.

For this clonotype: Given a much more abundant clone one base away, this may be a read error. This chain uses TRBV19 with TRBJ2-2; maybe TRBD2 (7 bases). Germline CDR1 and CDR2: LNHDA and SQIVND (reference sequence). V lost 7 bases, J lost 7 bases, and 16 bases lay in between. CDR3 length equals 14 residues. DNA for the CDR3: TGTGCCAGTAACTTTCGGGGGGCTGGCGGGGAGCTGTTTTTT. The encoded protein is CASNFRGAGGELFF.

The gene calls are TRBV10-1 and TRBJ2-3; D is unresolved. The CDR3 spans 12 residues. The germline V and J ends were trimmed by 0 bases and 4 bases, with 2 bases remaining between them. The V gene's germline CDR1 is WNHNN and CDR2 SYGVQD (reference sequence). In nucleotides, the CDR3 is TGCGCCAGCAGTGAGTCCCCAGATACGCAGTATTTT. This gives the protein CASSESPDTQYF.

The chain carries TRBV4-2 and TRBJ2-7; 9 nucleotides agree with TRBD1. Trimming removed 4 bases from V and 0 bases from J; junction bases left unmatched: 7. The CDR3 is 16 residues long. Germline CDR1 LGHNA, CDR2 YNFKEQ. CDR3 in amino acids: CASSLEGTGTSYEQYF. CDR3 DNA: TGTGCCAGCAGCCTCGAAGGGACAGGGACCTCCTACGAGCAGTACTTC.

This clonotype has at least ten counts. CDR3 sequence (DNA): TGTGCCAGTAGTTCATTATGGACAGGGGGTTACGAGCAGTACTTC. It yields the protein CASSSLWTGGYEQYF. The chain uses TRBV19 and TRBJ2-7; the match to TRBD1 covers 10 bases. Per germline, CDR1 LNHDA and CDR2 SQIVND (reference sequence). J was trimmed by 4 bases and V by 5 bases; bases with no gene match: 8. CDR3 length: 15 residues.